This TCR beta chain came from a study of T cells in Graves' hyperthyroidism and ophthalmopathy. Study-wide points: Blood also carried most thyroid clonotypes expanded above 0.001. Ophthalmopathy stood apart from stable hyperthyroidism in a 13 V-J model.

Regarding this clonotype: Its antigen remains unidentified.

Patients having uncontrolled infection, another autoimmune disease, pregnancy or lactation were not included. 8.5 to 10 ml of fresh peripheral blood supplied the PBMCs. RNA transcripts served as the template for amplifying TCR beta CDR3 regions. The study used the HTBI primer set for a first-round RT-PCR of the TCR CDR3. TCRdb processed the multiplex PCR reads anew with MiXCR; each CDR3 protein has one entry. Of roughly 640,000 distinct CDR3 sequences in the sample, roughly 16% were seen once. The CDR3 runs 16 residues. With 3 bases removed from V and 6 bases from J, the gap between germline ends came to 19 bases. In germline, CDR1 is SGHNT, CDR2 YYREEE (reference sequence).

J is TRBJ1-3 and V is TRBV5-4; D is perhaps TRBD1 (6 bases). The sequenced material came from blood. This clonotype was sampled from a middle-aged woman with Graves' ophthalmopathy. In DNA form, the CDR3 reads TGTGCCAGCAGCTCCGGTTTTGGGGGCCCGCAAAACACCATATATTTT. Amino acids: CASSSGFGGPQNTIYF.